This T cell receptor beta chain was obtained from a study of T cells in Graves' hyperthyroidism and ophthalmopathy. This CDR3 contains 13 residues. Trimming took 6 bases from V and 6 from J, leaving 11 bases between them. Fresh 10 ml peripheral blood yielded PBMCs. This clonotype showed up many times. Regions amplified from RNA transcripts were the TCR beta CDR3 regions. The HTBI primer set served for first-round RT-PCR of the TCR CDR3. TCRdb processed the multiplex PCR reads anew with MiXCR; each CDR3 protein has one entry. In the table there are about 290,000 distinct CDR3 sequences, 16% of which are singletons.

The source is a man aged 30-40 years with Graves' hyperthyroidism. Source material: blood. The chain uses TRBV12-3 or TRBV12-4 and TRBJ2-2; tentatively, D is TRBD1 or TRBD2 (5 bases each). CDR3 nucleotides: TGTGCCAGCAGGAGTTGGGGGTCCGGGGAGCTGTTTTTT. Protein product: CASRSWGSGELFF.